Below, one TCR beta chain is given with its context. Its cognate antigen is unknown. The data belong to a study of T cell responses to AZD1222 COVID-19 vaccine. Overall study findings and caveats: Researchers report vaccine-associated CD4 TCRs spanning spike, with dominance at 160-218 and 743-854. Among the donors, most were white British and more were female, and clonal diversity was possibly underestimated.

V was clipped by 6 bases and J by 10 bases, with 16 bases between them. The CDR3 contains 13 residues. The germline V gene encodes CDR1 PRHDT and CDR2 FYEKMQ (reference sequence). Generated by immunoSEQ multiplex PCR, the TCRdb table keeps only in-frame clones and is missing some. Of about 130,000 clones in the sample, roughly 85% were seen once. The TCR originated in an adult in good health. The sample here was peripheral blood, taken on day 0 of MenACWY control vaccination. The chain has TRBV13 and TRBJ2-1; maybe TRBD1 (6 bases). CDR3 sequence (DNA): TGTGCCAGCAGGACGGGACAAGACATCGAGCAGTTCTTC. It yields the protein CASRTGQDIEQFF.